Presented here are 12 T cell receptor beta chains from one specimen sequenced in a study of OX40 agonist ivuxolimab in advanced cancers. Sequencing was performed with immunoSEQ multiplex PCR; in TCRdb, only in-frame clones are kept and a portion is missing. The data contain 40,000 to 45,000 clones, approximately 80% of them seen just once; the ten biggest clones take up more than 9%. Sample: CD4+ or CD8+ T cells sorted from blood, taken in a trial of the OX40 agonist ivuxolimab. The receptors stem from an adult with an advanced solid tumor such as melanoma, head and neck, liver or kidney cancer.

The chain employs TRBV4-1 and TRBJ2-6; 8 nucleotides align to TRBD2. The CDR3 length is 17 residues. V lost 0 bases to trimming and J lost 5 bases; unmatched junction nucleotides: 6. Germline CDR1 reads MGHRA; CDR2 reads YSYEKL. The CDR3 region has the DNA TGCGCCAGCAGCCAAGATGCGGGGGGCACCTGGGCCAACGTCCTGACTTTC. Translation: CASSQDAGGTWANVLTF.

This clone is labeled medium-sized. V usage is TRBV28 and J usage is TRBJ1-1; no clear D gene. Per the germline V gene, CDR1 is MDHEN and CDR2 is SYDVKM. CDR3 length equals 13 residues. Deletions cut 7 bases from V and 4 bases from J, with 13 bases between. CDR3 sequence reads: CASISAGATEAFF. CDR3 bases: TGTGCCAGCATCTCCGCGGGTGCCACTGAAGCTTTCTTT.

The chain is built from TRBV28 and TRBJ1-5; 8 positions match TRBD1. Losses at the gene ends were 4 bases for V and 3 bases for J; bases not matched to a gene: 5. Looked up from germline, CDR1 is MDHEN and CDR2 is SYDVKM. CDR3 size: 15 residues. The CDR3 DNA reads as TGTGCCAGCAGTTCACAGGGGGTGGACAATCAGCCCCAGCATTTT. Its translation: CASSSQGVDNQPQHF.

This sequence joins TRBV2 and TRBJ2-7, with TRBD1 matching over 10 bases. The CDR3 extends over 13 amino acids. V shed 6 bases and J 5 bases; nucleotides not matched to a gene: 4. Germline assignment: CDR1 SNHLY and CDR2 FYNNEI. This chain's CDR3 is CASSLGTGDEQYF. The CDR3 DNA follows: TGTGCCAGCAGCCTCGGGACAGGGGACGAGCAGTACTTC.

J is TRBJ1-3 and V is TRBV7-8, with a possible D match to TRBD1 (5 bases). Germline values: CDR1 SGHVS, CDR2 FQNEAQ. V shed 4 bases and J shed 0 bases, with 10 bases lying between them. This CDR3 has 15 residues. CDR3 sequence: CASSWSGASGNTIYF. The CDR3 coding sequence is TGTGCCAGCAGCTGGAGTGGGGCCTCTGGAAACACCATATATTTT.

The CDR3, as DNA: TGTGCCAGCAGCGTAGATGCTGGGTTCTCTGGAAACACCATATATTTT. Amino acids: CASSVDAGFSGNTIYF. The chain employs TRBV9 and TRBJ1-3; no firm D call. Germline V lookup: CDR1 SGDLS, CDR2 YYNGEE. This CDR3 comprises 16 residues. V dropped 0 bases and J dropped 0 bases, with 10 bases sitting between them. Complete variable domain (other parts from reference TRBV9 and TRBJ1-3): DSGVTQTPKHLITATGQRVTLRCSPRSGDLSVYWYQQSLDQGLQFLIQYYNGEERAKGNILERFSAQQFPDLHSELNLSSLELGDSALYFCASSVDAGFSGNTIYFGEGSWLTVV.

This chain connects TRBV5-1 to TRBJ2-7, with D possibly matching TRBD2 (6 bases). This CDR3 has 13 residues. Trimming took off 4 bases at V and 0 bases at J, with 8 bases between the two ends. The germline V gene encodes CDR1 SGHRS and CDR2 YFSETQ. This chain's CDR3 is CASSVGSSYEQYF. For the CDR3, the DNA is TGCGCCAGCAGCGTCGGGAGCTCCTACGAGCAGTACTTC.

This sequence joins TRBV19 and TRBJ2-3; no definite D call. CDR1 is LNHDA and CDR2 is SQIVND in the germline V gene (reference sequence). V lost 3 bases, J lost 4 bases, and 5 bases lay in between. The CDR3 sequence is 12 residues long. CDR3 loop: CASSISADTQYF. The CDR3 DNA is TGTGCCAGTAGTATCTCGGCAGATACGCAGTATTTT.

This clone was counted only a few times. This chain joins TRBV2 and TRBJ2-1, with a possible D match to TRBD2 (6 bases). This CDR3 comprises 15 residues. Germline V gives CDR1 SNHLY, CDR2 FYNNEI. Trimming removed 4 bases from V and 0 bases from J, with 10 bases in between. The CDR3 is CASSVRLGSYNEQFF. For the CDR3, the DNA is TGTGCCAGCAGTGTCCGACTAGGCTCCTACAATGAGCAGTTCTTC.

The chain couples TRBV6-4 to TRBJ2-2; TRBD2 matches at 8 bases. Trimming at V came to 4 bases and at J to 5 bases, leaving 3 bases not matched to a gene. Per the germline V gene, CDR1 is MRHNA and CDR2 is SNTAGT. The CDR3 consists of 14 residues. The CDR3 DNA reads as TGTGCCAGCAGTGGCCAGCGGGAGACCGGGGAGCTGTTTTTT. As protein: CASSGQRETGELFF.

This clone was counted between two and nine times. The CDR3 nucleotides are TGTGCCAGCAGCTCGAGAGACAGGGGCTCCTTTGGAAACACCATATATTTT. Protein: CASSSRDRGSFGNTIYF. This chain uses TRBV5-4 with TRBJ1-3; 8 bases agree with TRBD1. Germline CDR1 is SGHNT and CDR2 is YYREEE (reference sequence). V gave up 3 bases and J gave up 3 bases; unmatched junction bases: 11. CDR3 size: 17 residues.

The rearrangement joins TRBV5-1 to TRBJ2-2, with D hard to call. The CDR3 has 15 residues. The germline gives CDR1 SGHRS, CDR2 YFSETQ. V dropped 3 bases and J dropped 0 bases, with 9 bases sitting between them. The chain's CDR3 is CASSSMTTNTGELFF. The CDR3 region has the DNA TGCGCCAGCAGCTCCATGACGACGAACACCGGGGAGCTGTTTTTT.